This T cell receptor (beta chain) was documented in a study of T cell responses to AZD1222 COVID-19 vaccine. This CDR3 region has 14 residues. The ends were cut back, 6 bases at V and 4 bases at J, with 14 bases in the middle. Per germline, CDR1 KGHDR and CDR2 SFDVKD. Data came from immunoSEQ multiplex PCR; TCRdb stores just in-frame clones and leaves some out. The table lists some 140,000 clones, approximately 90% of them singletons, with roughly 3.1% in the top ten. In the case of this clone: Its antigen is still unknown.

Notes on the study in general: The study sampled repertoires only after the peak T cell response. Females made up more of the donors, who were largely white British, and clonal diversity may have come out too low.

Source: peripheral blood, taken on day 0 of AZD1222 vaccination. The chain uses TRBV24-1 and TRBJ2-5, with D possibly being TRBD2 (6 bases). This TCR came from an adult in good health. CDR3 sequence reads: CATSRRGVVETQYF. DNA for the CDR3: TGTGCCACCAGTCGCCGCGGGGTGGTAGAGACCCAGTACTTC.